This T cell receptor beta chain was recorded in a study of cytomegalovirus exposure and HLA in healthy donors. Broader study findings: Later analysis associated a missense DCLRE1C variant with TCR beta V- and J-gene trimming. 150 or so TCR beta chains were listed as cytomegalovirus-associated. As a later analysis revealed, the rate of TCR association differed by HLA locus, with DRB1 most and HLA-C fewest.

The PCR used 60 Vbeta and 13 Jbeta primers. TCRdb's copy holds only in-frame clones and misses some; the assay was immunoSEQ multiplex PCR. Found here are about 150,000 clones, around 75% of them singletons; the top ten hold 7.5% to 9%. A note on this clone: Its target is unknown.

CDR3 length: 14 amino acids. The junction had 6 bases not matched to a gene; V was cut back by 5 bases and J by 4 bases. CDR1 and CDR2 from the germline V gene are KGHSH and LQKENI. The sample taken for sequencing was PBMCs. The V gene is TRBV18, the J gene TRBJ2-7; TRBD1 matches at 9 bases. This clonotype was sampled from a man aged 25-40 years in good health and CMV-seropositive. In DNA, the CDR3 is TGTGCCAGCTCAAAGGAGACAGGGGGGTACGAGCAGTACTTC. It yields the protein CASSKETGGYEQYF.